This passage covers 9 T cell receptor beta chains from one sample sequenced in a study of blood T cell repertoires in COVID-19. Profiling relied on immunoSEQ multiplex PCR, and the TCRdb table lists in-frame clones only, not all of them. The sample includes roughly 260,000 clones, roughly 86% of them seen just once. Specimen: PBMCs or T cells enriched from blood (not recorded which). The receptors originated from a woman in her late teens or twenties who had recovered from COVID-19.

This clone was counted ten times or more. This sequence joins TRBV27 and TRBJ2-2; tentative D call: TRBD2 (5 bases). The V and J ends lost 4 bases and 6 bases respectively, with 12 bases between them. Germline CDR1 is MNHEY and CDR2 is SMNVEV (reference sequence). This CDR3 has 14 residues. This chain's CDR3 is CASSYSGFAGELFF. CDR3 DNA: TGTGCCAGCAGTTATTCGGGGTTCGCCGGGGAGCTGTTTTTT.

The CDR3 nucleotides are TGTGCCAGTAGCACCACAGGGGGCGCGGGGCAGCCCCAGCATTTT. It specifies CASSTTGGAGQPQHF. The V and J genes are TRBV19 and TRBJ1-5, with 9 bases aligning to TRBD1. The junction had 10 bases not matched to a gene; V was cut back by 6 bases and J by 7 bases. From germline, CDR1 is LNHDA and CDR2 SQIVND (reference sequence). The CDR3 sequence is 15 residues long. Using reference TRBV19 and TRBJ1-5 for the parts outside the CDR3, the full variable domain is DGGITQSPKYLFRKEGQNVTLSCEQNLNHDAMYWYRQDPGQGLRLIYYSQIVNDFQKGDIAEGYSVSREKKESFPLTVTSAQKNPTAFYLCASSTTGGAGQPQHFGDGTRLSIL.

The rearrangement joins TRBV4-3 to TRBJ1-2; 8 nucleotides match TRBD1. Germline V gene data show CDR1 as LGHNA and CDR2 as YSLEER. CDR3 size: 15 residues. After removal of 3 bases from V and 8 bases from J, the junction contained 11 bases not matched to a gene. CDR3 sequence (DNA): TGCGCCAGCAGCCAGACCCAGACAGGGGAGGGAGGCTACACCTTC. It is translated as CASSQTQTGEGGYTF.

The V gene is TRBV28, the J gene TRBJ1-3; no clear D. V lost 6 bases, J lost 4 bases, and 13 bases lay in between. Germline CDR1 reads MDHEN; CDR2 reads SYDVKM. The CDR3 loop spans 14 amino acids. The CDR3 reads CASSEVLQGNTIYF. The CDR3 DNA follows: TGTGCCAGCAGCGAAGTCTTACAAGGAAACACCATATATTTT.

This rearrangement joins TRBV5-5 to TRBJ2-7; 7 bases align to TRBD1. Trimming took 2 bases from V and 3 from J; bases not matched to a gene: 14. This CDR3 comprises 17 residues. Germline V gene data show CDR1 as SGHKS and CDR2 as YYEKEE (reference sequence). The CDR3, as DNA: TGTGCCAGCAGCTTCGCTTTTTCGGGACAGTTACTCTACGAGCAGTACTTC. Encoded protein: CASSFAFSGQLLYEQYF.

The chain is built from TRBV2 and TRBJ1-6; D remains ambiguous. Germline V CDR1 and CDR2: SNHLY, FYNNEI. V was clipped by 5 bases and J by 5 bases, with 13 bases between them. The CDR3 contains 15 residues. The CDR3: CASSLESPNNSPLHF. The CDR3 DNA sequence: TGTGCCAGCAGTCTAGAGTCCCCCAATAATTCACCCCTCCACTTT.

The V and J genes are TRBV9 and TRBJ1-1; unclear D gene. Germline CDR1 and CDR2: SGDLS and YYNGEE. The CDR3 has 13 residues. V lost 2 bases and J 0 bases, leaving 5 bases between the germline ends. CDR3 sequence: CASSVNLNTEAFF. The CDR3 coding sequence is TGTGCCAGCAGCGTTAACTTGAACACTGAAGCTTTCTTT. Complete variable domain (other parts from reference TRBV9 and TRBJ1-1): DSGVTQTPKHLITATGQRVTLRCSPRSGDLSVYWYQQSLDQGLQFLIQYYNGEERAKGNILERFSAQQFPDLHSELNLSSLELGDSALYFCASSVNLNTEAFFGQGTRLTVV.

The genes are TRBV7-2 and TRBJ2-7, with a tentative D call TRBD1 (6 bases). Trimming removed 4 bases at V and 5 bases at J, with 15 bases between. CDR3 length: 14 amino acids. Per germline, CDR1 SGHTA and CDR2 FQGNSA. CDR3 residues: CASSSLVQGHEQYF. In DNA form, the CDR3 reads TGTGCCAGCAGCTCACTAGTACAGGGCCACGAGCAGTACTTC.

V usage is TRBV5-4 and J usage is TRBJ1-2; D possibly corresponds to TRBD1 (6 bases). The CDR3 runs to 14 residues. The V end was cut by 5 bases, the J end by 5 bases, with 16 bases between. Germline lookup yields CDR1 SGHNT and CDR2 YYREEE (reference sequence). The CDR3 DNA reads as TGTGCCAGCAGGGTGGACAGTAATCGGTATGGCTACACCTTC. Translation gives CASRVDSNRYGYTF.